The 25 T cell receptor beta chains given below trace back to one sample, sequenced in a study of CXCR3-negative and CXCR3-positive naive CD8 T cells. It was by 5' RACE with UMI labels that the TRB cDNA libraries were prepared. TCRdb reprocessed the 5' RACE reads; each CDR3 protein has one entry and no DNA is given. The sample holds around 57,000 distinct CDR3 sequences. The sequenced sample was memory CD8+ T cells from blood. These receptors all stem from a human donor in good health. Some clones in this sample may be carry-over from other donors' samples.

The chain links TRBV6-5 to TRBJ2-5; TCRdb reports TRBD1, a call that lacks DNA to check it against. This CDR3 has 15 residues. Germline CDR1 reads MNHEY; CDR2 reads SVGAGI. CDR3 protein: CASSYLTGVQETQYF.

The rearrangement uses TRBV12-3 or TRBV12-4 and TRBJ2-5; TCRdb reports TRBD2, a call that lacks DNA to check it against. This CDR3 spans 13 amino acids. The CDR3 loop reads CASSLGGPETQYF.

CDR3 sequence reads: CASKEGQSTYEQYF. The gene calls are TRBV28 and TRBJ2-7; the D gene TCRdb calls, TRBD1, cannot be checked with no DNA. The CDR3 spans 14 residues. The germline V gene encodes CDR1 MDHEN and CDR2 SYDVKM.

Here the CDR3 reads CASSLNPTGTGYTF. The rearrangement uses TRBV7-6 and TRBJ1-2; lacking DNA, the TRBD1 call made by TCRdb goes unchecked. The CDR3 runs to 14 residues. Germline V gene sequence: CDR1 SGHVS, CDR2 FNYEAQ.

The chain uses TRBV6-4 and TRBJ2-4; TCRdb selects TRBD1, and the lack of DNA leaves this call unchecked. The CDR3 has 15 residues. Germline assignment: CDR1 MRHNA and CDR2 SNTAGT. The CDR3 spells CASSESGQGGDIQYF.

The chain employs TRBV29-1 and TRBJ2-7; TCRdb indicates TRBD1, and absent DNA this call remains unverified. The CDR3 runs to 15 residues. Per the germline V gene, CDR1 is SQVTM and CDR2 is ANQGSEA. This CDR3 is CSVRKAGTETYEQYF.

The gene calls are TRBV28 and TRBJ1-6; no DNA is available, so the TRBD1 call from TCRdb remains unchecked. Germline CDR1 and CDR2: MDHEN and SYDVKM. This CDR3 comprises 13 residues. The CDR3 loop is CASSSQGNSPLHF.

This chain connects TRBV29-1 to TRBJ1-5. Per germline, CDR1 SQVTM and CDR2 ANQGSEA. The CDR3 consists of 13 residues. The CDR3 sequence is CSVETDSNQPQHF. The full variable domain, in which reference TRBV29-1 and TRBJ1-5 provide the parts outside the CDR3, is SAVISQKPSRDICQRGTSLTIQCQVDSQVTMMFWYRQQPGQSLTLIATANQGSEATYESGFVIDKFPISRPNLTFSTLTVSNMSPEDSSIYLCSVETDSNQPQHFGDGTRLSIL.

The rearrangement joins TRBV20-1 to TRBJ2-7; the D gene TCRdb calls, TRBD1, cannot be checked with no DNA. The length of the CDR3 is 13 residues. Germline V gene lookup returns CDR1 DFQATT and CDR2 SNEGSKA (reference sequence). The CDR3 reads CSARSGQGYEQYF.

The chain links TRBV29-1 to TRBJ1-2; TCRdb indicates TRBD1, and absent DNA this call remains unverified. The germline gives CDR1 SQVTM, CDR2 ANQGSEA. The CDR3 runs 15 residues. The CDR3 protein is CSVETGQGDNYGYTF.

The rearrangement links TRBV7-3 to TRBJ2-7; the TCRdb call, TRBD2, lacks DNA for checking. CDR1 SGHTA and CDR2 FQGTGA come from the germline V gene. The CDR3 consists of 15 residues. The CDR3 spells CASSLAGGSVYEQYF. The variable domain in full, completed from reference TRBV7-3 and TRBJ2-7, reads GAGVSQTPSNKVTEKGKYVELRCDPISGHTALYWYRQSLGQGPEFLIYFQGTGAADDSGLPNDRFFAVRPEGSVSTLKIQRTERGDSAVYLCASSLAGGSVYEQYFGPGTRLTVT.

This chain uses TRBV7-2 with TRBJ2-7; without DNA, the TCRdb call of TRBD1 cannot be checked. The CDR3 runs to 15 residues. Germline CDR1 SGHTA, CDR2 FQGNSA. The CDR3 region is CASSSFVGADVEQYF.

The chain carries TRBV11-2 and TRBJ1-1. The CDR3 contains 19 residues. CDR1 is SGHAT, CDR2 FQNNGV, per germline. The CDR3 here is CASSLDELTFGMGNTEAFF.

CDR3 protein: CASSPSGTSEQYF. The gene calls are TRBV4-3 and TRBJ2-7; no DNA is available, so the TRBD2 call from TCRdb remains unchecked. The germline V gene has CDR1 LGHNA and CDR2 YSLEER. The CDR3 is 13 amino acids.

The chain employs TRBV30 and TRBJ2-1; the TCRdb D gene call, TRBD2, has no DNA to confirm it. The V gene's germline CDR1 is GTSNPN and CDR2 SVGIG (reference sequence). CDR3 length equals 16 residues. CDR3 loop: CAWSAYLAGDGNEQFF.

The chain carries TRBV4-2 and TRBJ2-1; TCRdb's D gene call, TRBD2, goes unchecked for lack of DNA. Per the germline V gene, CDR1 is LGHNA and CDR2 is YNFKEQ. The CDR3 is 15 residues long. CDR3 in amino acids: CASSQAEAEYNEQIF.

The chain couples TRBV6-2 or TRBV6-3 to TRBJ1-1. The CDR3 runs to 13 residues. Germline V gene lookup returns CDR1 MNHEY and CDR2 SVGEGT. The CDR3 loop reads CASQVGFDTEAFF.

The chain joins TRBV7-2 to TRBJ2-2; the TCRdb call, TRBD1, lacks DNA for checking. CDR3 length: 16 residues. The germline V gene has CDR1 SGHTA and CDR2 FQGNSA. CDR3 residues: CASSLVSGGDWGELFF.

The gene calls are TRBV5-1 and TRBJ2-7; TCRdb names TRBD1, which stays unverified in the absence of DNA. The germline V gene encodes CDR1 SGHRS and CDR2 YFSETQ. This CDR3 region has 15 residues. This chain's CDR3 is CASSLAQGTLYEQYF.

The gene calls are TRBV11-2 and TRBJ2-5; with no DNA, the TCRdb D assignment of TRBD1 cannot be verified. The CDR3 extends over 17 amino acids. Germline V gene data show CDR1 as SGHAT and CDR2 as FQNNGV. CDR3 amino acids: CASSPPPGDKLQETQYF.

The V call is TRBV29-1, the J call TRBJ1-2; with no DNA, the TCRdb D assignment of TRBD1 cannot be verified. This CDR3 region has 12 residues. Germline CDR1 SQVTM, CDR2 ANQGSEA. CDR3 sequence reads: CSVRPVNNGYTF.

This chain connects TRBV6-4 to TRBJ2-3; without DNA, the TCRdb call of TRBD2 cannot be checked. The CDR3 contains 16 residues. Germline V CDR1 and CDR2: MRHNA, SNTAGT. The CDR3 sequence: CASSPGVGEGTDTQYF.

The CDR3: CASSEDRSTSGSVTDTQYF. This chain uses TRBV10-2 with TRBJ2-3; with no DNA, the TCRdb D assignment of TRBD2 cannot be verified. The CDR3 spans 19 residues. Germline assignment: CDR1 WSHSY and CDR2 SAAADI.

V gene TRBV15 combines with J gene TRBJ2-5; TCRdb proposes TRBD2, but this gene call is untestable without DNA. The CDR3 consists of 18 residues. The germline V gene has CDR1 LNHNV and CDR2 YYDKDF (reference sequence). This CDR3 reads CATSPGLAGGLSQETQYF.

V is TRBV29-1 and J is TRBJ2-3; TCRdb's assignment of TRBD2 cannot be checked, as there is no DNA. The CDR3 sequence is 13 residues long. Germline V lookup: CDR1 SQVTM, CDR2 ANQGSEA. This CDR3 is CSVEGLSTDTQYF.